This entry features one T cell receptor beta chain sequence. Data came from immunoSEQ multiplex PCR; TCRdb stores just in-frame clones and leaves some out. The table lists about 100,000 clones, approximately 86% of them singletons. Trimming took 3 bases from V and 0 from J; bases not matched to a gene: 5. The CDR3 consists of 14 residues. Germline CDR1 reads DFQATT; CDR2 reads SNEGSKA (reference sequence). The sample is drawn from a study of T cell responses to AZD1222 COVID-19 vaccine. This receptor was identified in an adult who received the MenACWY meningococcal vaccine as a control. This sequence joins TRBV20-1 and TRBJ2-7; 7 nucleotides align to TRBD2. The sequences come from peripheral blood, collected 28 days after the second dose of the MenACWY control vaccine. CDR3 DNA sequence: TGCAGTGCTAGTGGGTGGGGGGGCTCCTACGAGCAGTACTTC. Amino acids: CSASGWGGSYEQYF.